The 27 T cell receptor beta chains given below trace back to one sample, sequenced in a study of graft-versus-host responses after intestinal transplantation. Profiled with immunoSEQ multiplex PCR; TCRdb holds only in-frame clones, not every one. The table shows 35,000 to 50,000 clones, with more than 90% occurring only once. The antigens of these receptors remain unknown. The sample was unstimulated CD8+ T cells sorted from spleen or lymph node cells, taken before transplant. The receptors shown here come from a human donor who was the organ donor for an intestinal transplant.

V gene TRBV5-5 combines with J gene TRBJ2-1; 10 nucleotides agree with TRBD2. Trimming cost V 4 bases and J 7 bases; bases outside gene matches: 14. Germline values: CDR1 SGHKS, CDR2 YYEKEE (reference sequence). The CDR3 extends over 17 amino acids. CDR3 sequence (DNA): TGTGCCAGCAGCCTCAGGAGAAGCGGGGGGGCTATTAATGAGCAGTTCTTC. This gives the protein CASSLRRSGGAINEQFF.

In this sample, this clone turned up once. The DNA for the CDR3 is TGCGCCAGCAGTCCCAAAAGTGGACCTTGGGAGCAGTACTTC. It encodes CASSPKSGPWEQYF. This rearrangement joins TRBV23-1 to TRBJ2-7; D remains ambiguous. TRBV23-1 is an ORF, with its function uncertain. Deletions cut 4 bases from V and 7 bases from J, with 17 bases between. The CDR3 length is 14 residues.

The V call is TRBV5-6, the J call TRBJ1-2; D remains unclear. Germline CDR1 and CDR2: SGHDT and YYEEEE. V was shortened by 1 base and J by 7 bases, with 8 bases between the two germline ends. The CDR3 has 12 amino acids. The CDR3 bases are TGTGCCAGCAGCTTGTACAGCTCTGGCTACACCTTC. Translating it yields CASSLYSSGYTF.

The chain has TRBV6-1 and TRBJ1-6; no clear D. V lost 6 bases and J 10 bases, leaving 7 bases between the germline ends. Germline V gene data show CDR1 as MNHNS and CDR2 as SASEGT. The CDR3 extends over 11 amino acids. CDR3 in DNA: TGTGCCAGCAGGGGGTCGTCACCCCTCCACTTT. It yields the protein CASRGSSPLHF.

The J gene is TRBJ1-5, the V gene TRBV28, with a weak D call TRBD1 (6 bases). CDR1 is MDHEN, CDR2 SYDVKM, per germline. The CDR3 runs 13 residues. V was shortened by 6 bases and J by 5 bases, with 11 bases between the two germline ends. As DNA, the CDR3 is TGTGCCAGCAGCCGGGGGGGCCATCAGCCCCAGCATTTT. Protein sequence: CASSRGGHQPQHF.

For the CDR3, the DNA is TGTGCCAGCAGCTTTAACGAAGTCACTGAAGCTTTCTTT. Translation: CASSFNEVTEAFF. The V and J genes are TRBV27 and TRBJ1-1, with no clear D. The V gene lost 6 bases and the J gene lost 4 bases, with 12 bases spanning the gap. Germline V CDR1 and CDR2: MNHEY, SMNVEV (reference sequence). The CDR3 covers 13 residues.

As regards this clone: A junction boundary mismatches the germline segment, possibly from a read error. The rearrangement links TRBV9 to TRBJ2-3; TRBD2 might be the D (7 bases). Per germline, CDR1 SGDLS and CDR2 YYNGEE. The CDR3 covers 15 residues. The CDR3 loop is CASSVASGGTDTQYF. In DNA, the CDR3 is TGTGCCAGCAGCGTAGCCTCGGGGGGCACGGATACGCAGTATTTT. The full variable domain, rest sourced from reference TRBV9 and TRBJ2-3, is DSGVTQTPKHLITATGQRVTLRCSPRSGDLSVYWYQQSLDQGLQFLIQYYNGEERAKGNILERFSAQQFPDLHSELNLSSLELGDSALYFCASSVASGGTDTQYFGPGTRLTVL.

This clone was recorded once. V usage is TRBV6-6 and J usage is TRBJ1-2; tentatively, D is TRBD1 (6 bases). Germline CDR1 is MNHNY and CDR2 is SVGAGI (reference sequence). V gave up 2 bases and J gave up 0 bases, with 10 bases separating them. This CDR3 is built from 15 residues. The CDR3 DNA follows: TGTGCCAGCAGTTACGGGACATCCTCTAACTATGGCTACACCTTC. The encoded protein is CASSYGTSSNYGYTF.

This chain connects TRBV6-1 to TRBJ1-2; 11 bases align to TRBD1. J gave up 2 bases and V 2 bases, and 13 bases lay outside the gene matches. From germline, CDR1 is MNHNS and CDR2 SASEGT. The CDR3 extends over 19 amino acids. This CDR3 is CASSEIIERRDRGNYGYTF. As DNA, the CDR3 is TGTGCCAGCAGTGAAATTATCGAGAGGCGGGACAGGGGGAACTATGGCTACACCTTC.

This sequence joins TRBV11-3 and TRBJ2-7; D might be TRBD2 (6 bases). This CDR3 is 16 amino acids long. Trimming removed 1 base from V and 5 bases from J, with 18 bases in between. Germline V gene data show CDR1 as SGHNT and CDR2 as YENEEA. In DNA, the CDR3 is TGTGCCAGCAGCTTAGGCGGCGGGGTTGTGTCCCACGAGCAGTACTTC. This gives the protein CASSLGGGVVSHEQYF.

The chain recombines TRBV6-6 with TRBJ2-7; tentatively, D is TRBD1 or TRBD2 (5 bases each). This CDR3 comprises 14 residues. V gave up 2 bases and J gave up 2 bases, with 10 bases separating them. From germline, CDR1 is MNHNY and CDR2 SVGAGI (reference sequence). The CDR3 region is CASSYLGAPYEQYF. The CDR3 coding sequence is TGTGCCAGCAGTTACCTCGGGGCTCCCTACGAGCAGTACTTC.

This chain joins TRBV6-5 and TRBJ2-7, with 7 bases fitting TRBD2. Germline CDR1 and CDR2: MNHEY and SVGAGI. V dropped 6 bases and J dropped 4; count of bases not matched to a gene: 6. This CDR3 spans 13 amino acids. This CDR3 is CASSPGRTYEQYF. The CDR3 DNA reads TGTGCCAGCAGCCCCGGGAGGACTTACGAGCAGTACTTC.

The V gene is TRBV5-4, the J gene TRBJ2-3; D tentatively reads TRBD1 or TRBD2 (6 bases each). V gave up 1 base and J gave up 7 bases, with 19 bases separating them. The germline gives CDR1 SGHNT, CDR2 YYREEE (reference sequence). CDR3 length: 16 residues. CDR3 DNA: TGTGCCAGCAGCTTGTTATCGGGGGCCCCCGGGAATACGCAGTATTTT. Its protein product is CASSLLSGAPGNTQYF.

For the CDR3, the DNA is TGTGCCATCAGTGAGTCCCTAGAGACCCAGTACTTC. Encoded protein: CAISESLETQYF. The rearrangement uses TRBV10-3 and TRBJ2-5; no definite D call. Germline CDR1 is ENHRY and CDR2 is SYGVKD. Trimming left V 0 bases short and J 4 bases short, with 3 bases between. The CDR3 has 12 residues.

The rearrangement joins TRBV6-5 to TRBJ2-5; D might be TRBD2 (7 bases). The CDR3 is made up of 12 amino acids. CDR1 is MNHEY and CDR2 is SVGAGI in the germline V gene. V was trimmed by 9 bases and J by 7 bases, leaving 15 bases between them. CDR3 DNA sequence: TGTGCCAGAGGTCGGAGGGGGGGGACCCAGTACTTC. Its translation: CARGRRGGTQYF.

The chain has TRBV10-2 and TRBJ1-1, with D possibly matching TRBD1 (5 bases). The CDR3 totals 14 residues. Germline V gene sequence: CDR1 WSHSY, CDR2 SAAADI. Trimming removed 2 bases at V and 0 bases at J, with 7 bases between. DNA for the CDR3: TGCGCCAGCAGTGAGCCAGGGATGAACACTGAAGCTTTCTTT. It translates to CASSEPGMNTEAFF.

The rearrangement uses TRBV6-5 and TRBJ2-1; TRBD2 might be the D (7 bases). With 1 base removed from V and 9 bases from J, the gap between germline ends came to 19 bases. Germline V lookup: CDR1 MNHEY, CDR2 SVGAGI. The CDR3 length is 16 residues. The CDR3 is CASSYYAGAPLGEQFF. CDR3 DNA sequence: TGTGCCAGCAGTTACTACGCGGGGGCCCCTTTGGGTGAGCAGTTCTTC.

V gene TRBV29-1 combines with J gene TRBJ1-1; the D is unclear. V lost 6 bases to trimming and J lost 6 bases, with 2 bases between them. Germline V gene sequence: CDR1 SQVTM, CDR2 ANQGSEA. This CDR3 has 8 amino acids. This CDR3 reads CSVAEAFF. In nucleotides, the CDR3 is TGCAGCGTCGCTGAAGCTTTCTTT. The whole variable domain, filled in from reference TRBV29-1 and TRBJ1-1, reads SAVISQKPSRDICQRGTSLTIQCQVDSQVTMMFWYRQQPGQSLTLIATANQGSEATYESGFVIDKFPISRPNLTFSTLTVSNMSPEDSSIYLCSVAEAFFGQGTRLTVV.

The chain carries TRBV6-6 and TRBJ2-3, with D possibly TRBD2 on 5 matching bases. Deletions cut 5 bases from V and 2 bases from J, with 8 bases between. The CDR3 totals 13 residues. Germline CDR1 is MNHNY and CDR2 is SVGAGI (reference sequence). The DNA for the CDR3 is TGTGCCAGCAGTCCCGGGGTCACAGATACGCAGTATTTT. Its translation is CASSPGVTDTQYF.

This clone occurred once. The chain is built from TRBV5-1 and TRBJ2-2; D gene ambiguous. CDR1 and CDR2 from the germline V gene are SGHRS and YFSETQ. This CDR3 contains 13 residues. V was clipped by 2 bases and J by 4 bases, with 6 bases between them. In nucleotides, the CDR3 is TGCGCCAGCAGCTTAGCCGGCACCGGGGAGCTGTTTTTT. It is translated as CASSLAGTGELFF.

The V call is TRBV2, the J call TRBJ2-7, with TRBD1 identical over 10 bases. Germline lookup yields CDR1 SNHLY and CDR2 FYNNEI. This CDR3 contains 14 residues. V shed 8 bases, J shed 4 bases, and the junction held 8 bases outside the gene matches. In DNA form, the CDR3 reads TGTGCCAGCCTGAGACAGGGGGCCACTTACGAGCAGTACTTC. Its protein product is CASLRQGATYEQYF.

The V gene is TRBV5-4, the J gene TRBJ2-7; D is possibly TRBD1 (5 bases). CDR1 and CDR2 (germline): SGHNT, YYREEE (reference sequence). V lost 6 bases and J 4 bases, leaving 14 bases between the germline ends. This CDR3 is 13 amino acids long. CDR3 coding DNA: TGTGCCAGCACCAGCTTAGGGGATTACGAGCAGTACTTC. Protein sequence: CASTSLGDYEQYF.

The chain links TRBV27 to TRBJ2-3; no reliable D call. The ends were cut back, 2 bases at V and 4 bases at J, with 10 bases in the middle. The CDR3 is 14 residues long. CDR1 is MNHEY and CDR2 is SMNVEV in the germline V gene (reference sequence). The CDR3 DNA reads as TGTGCCAGCAGTTTAACAGTCAGCCCAGATACGCAGTATTTT. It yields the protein CASSLTVSPDTQYF.

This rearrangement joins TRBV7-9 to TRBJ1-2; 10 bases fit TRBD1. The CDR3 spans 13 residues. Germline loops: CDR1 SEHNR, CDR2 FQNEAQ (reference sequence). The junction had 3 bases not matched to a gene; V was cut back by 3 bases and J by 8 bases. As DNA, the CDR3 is TGTGCCAGCAGCTTCGGGACAGGGGACGGCTACACCTTC. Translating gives CASSFGTGDGYTF.

CDR3 protein: CASSPDGPNTGELFF. The CDR3 DNA reads as TGTGCCAGCAGCCCGGACGGTCCGAACACCGGGGAGCTGTTTTTT. V gene TRBV9 combines with J gene TRBJ2-2; no firm D call. Germline-derived CDR1 and CDR2 are SGDLS and YYNGEE. The ends were cut back, 4 bases at V and 0 bases at J, with 10 bases in the middle. There are 15 residues in the CDR3.

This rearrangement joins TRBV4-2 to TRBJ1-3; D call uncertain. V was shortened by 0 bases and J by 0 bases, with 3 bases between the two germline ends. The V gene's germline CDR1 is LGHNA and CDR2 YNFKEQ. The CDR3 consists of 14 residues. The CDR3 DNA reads TGTGCCAGCAGCCAAGACAGCTCTGGAAACACCATATATTTT. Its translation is CASSQDSSGNTIYF.

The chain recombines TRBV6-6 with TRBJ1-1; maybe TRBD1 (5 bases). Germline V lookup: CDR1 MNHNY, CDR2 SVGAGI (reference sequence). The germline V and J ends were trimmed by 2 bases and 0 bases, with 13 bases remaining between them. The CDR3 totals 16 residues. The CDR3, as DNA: TGTGCCAGCAGTTACCTCAGGCAGGGAATGAACACTGAAGCTTTCTTT. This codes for CASSYLRQGMNTEAFF.